These 22 T cell receptor beta chains originate from one sample sequenced in a study of blood T cell repertoires in COVID-19. Only in-frame clones appear in the TCRdb table, and some are missing; sequencing was by immunoSEQ multiplex PCR. This sample has over 200,000 clones, with around 80% found just once. The sample was peripheral blood. These TCRs come from a man older than 75 with acute or convalescent COVID-19.

The chain links TRBV27 to TRBJ2-3; tentatively, D is TRBD1 (5 bases). Germline loops: CDR1 MNHEY, CDR2 SMNVEV (reference sequence). Trimming cost V 7 bases and J 2 bases, with 16 bases left between them. This CDR3 has 15 amino acids. This CDR3 reads CASIPKGPSTDTQYF. CDR3 in DNA: TGTGCCAGCATTCCTAAGGGGCCTTCCACAGATACGCAGTATTTT.

This chain joins TRBV18 and TRBJ2-5; D gene uncertain. Deletions cut 3 bases from V and 4 bases from J, with 9 bases between. This CDR3 has 13 amino acids. Germline-derived CDR1 and CDR2 are KGHSH and LQKENI. The CDR3 bases are TGTGCCAGCTCACCCCAGATGGTAGAGACCCAGTACTTC. Its translation: CASSPQMVETQYF.

This chain connects TRBV2 to TRBJ2-1; the D gene is possibly TRBD2 (5 bases). The CDR3 is 14 residues long. V lost 3 bases to trimming and J lost 7 bases, with 13 bases between them. The germline gives CDR1 SNHLY, CDR2 FYNNEI. CDR3 amino acids: CASSERARVNEQFF. CDR3 DNA sequence: TGTGCCAGCAGTGAGAGGGCTAGGGTTAATGAGCAGTTCTTC.

The chain uses TRBV19 and TRBJ2-2; D is undetermined. V lost 6 bases, J lost 4 bases, and 9 bases lay in between. The germline gives CDR1 LNHDA, CDR2 SQIVND (reference sequence). The CDR3 length is 13 residues. CDR3 in amino acids: CASRGRLTGELFF. As DNA, the CDR3 is TGTGCCAGTAGGGGCAGGCTCACCGGGGAGCTGTTTTTT.

The V and J genes are TRBV19 and TRBJ1-2, with a tentative D call TRBD1 (6 bases). The germline V gene has CDR1 LNHDA and CDR2 SQIVND (reference sequence). CDR3 size: 14 residues. Trimming shortened V by 2 bases and J by 4 bases, and 11 bases separated the two germline ends. CDR3 bases: TGTGCCAGTAGTATAAGTAACAGGGCCTATGGCTACACCTTC. It translates to CASSISNRAYGYTF.

The V and J genes are TRBV7-8 and TRBJ2-7; no reliable D call. CDR1 and CDR2 (germline): SGHVS, FQNEAQ. The V end lost 5 bases, the J end lost 3 bases, and 11 bases lay between the germline ends. This CDR3 region has 13 residues. CDR3 region: CASSKISGYEQYF. The CDR3 DNA reads as TGTGCCAGCAGCAAGATATCCGGCTACGAGCAGTACTTC. The whole variable domain, remainder taken from reference TRBV7-8 and TRBJ2-7, is GAGVSQSPRYKVAKRGQDVALRCDPISGHVSLFWYQQALGQGPEFLTYFQNEAQLDKSGLPSDRFFAERPEGSVSTLKIQRTQQEDSAVYLCASSKISGYEQYFGPGTRLTVT.

V gene TRBV7-2 combines with J gene TRBJ2-4; 11 bases fit TRBD2. The CDR3 contains 14 residues. Per the germline V gene, CDR1 is SGHTA and CDR2 is FQGNSA. Unmatched junction bases numbered 0, after V lost 1 base and J lost 7 bases. The CDR3: CASSLVAGGNIQYF. The CDR3 DNA follows: TGTGCCAGCAGCTTAGTAGCGGGAGGGAACATTCAGTACTTC.

The chain couples TRBV28 to TRBJ2-3; TRBD2 aligns across 7 bases. The CDR3 is 16 amino acids. Germline V CDR1 and CDR2: MDHEN, SYDVKM. The junction had 10 bases not matched to a gene; V was cut back by 5 bases and J by 2 bases. The CDR3 DNA reads TGTGCCAGCAGTCTTTACACTGGGAGGGACACAGATACGCAGTATTTT. It yields the protein CASSLYTGRDTDTQYF.

V usage is TRBV4-1 and J usage is TRBJ2-7; the match to TRBD2 covers 12 bases. Germline CDR1 is MGHRA and CDR2 is YSYEKL. The CDR3 runs 16 residues. V was pared by 4 bases and J by 6 bases, with 10 bases of the junction left unmatched. The CDR3 region is CASSLPALGLAGEQYF. The DNA for the CDR3 is TGCGCCAGCAGCCTTCCCGCGCTGGGACTAGCGGGCGAGCAGTACTTC.

This rearrangement joins TRBV6-5 to TRBJ2-3; tentative D call: TRBD2 (5 bases). The V gene's germline CDR1 is MNHEY and CDR2 SVGAGI. V lost 5 bases and J lost 5, with 8 bases in between. The length of the CDR3 is 12 residues. CDR3 nucleotide sequence: TGTGCCAGCAGTACGGGGATAGATACGCAGTATTTT. This gives the protein CASSTGIDTQYF.

This clone was counted a few times. The V call is TRBV5-4, the J call TRBJ2-3; a weak D match, TRBD2 (5 bases). The ends were cut back, 0 bases at V and 7 bases at J, with 6 bases in the middle. In germline, CDR1 is SGHNT, CDR2 YYREEE (reference sequence). The CDR3 spans 12 residues. The chain's CDR3 is CASSLERYTQYF. Here the CDR3 DNA reads TGTGCCAGCAGCTTGGAGCGGTATACGCAGTATTTT.

The V gene is TRBV5-1, the J gene TRBJ2-3; 8 bases are a match to TRBD2. The germline V gene encodes CDR1 SGHRS and CDR2 YFSETQ. V gave up 0 bases and J gave up 4 bases; unmatched junction bases: 7. CDR3 length: 16 amino acids. CDR3 sequence: CASSLEGGRLADTQYF. Written as DNA, the CDR3 is TGCGCCAGCAGCTTGGAGGGCGGGAGGCTCGCAGATACGCAGTATTTT.

This clone was seen a single time. This chain links TRBV5-1 with TRBJ1-4; 7 nucleotides agree with TRBD1. Germline CDR1 is SGHRS and CDR2 is YFSETQ. CDR3 size: 16 residues. V shed 4 bases, J shed 6 bases, and the junction held 12 bases outside the gene matches. The CDR3: CASSAAGQRWDEKLFF. In nucleotides, the CDR3 is TGCGCCAGCAGCGCGGCGGGACAGCGGTGGGATGAAAAACTGTTTTTT.

V usage is TRBV4-1 and J usage is TRBJ2-3; possibly TRBD1 for D (5 bases). CDR1 is MGHRA, CDR2 YSYEKL, per germline. The length of the CDR3 is 16 residues. V dropped 0 bases and J dropped 9 bases, with 19 bases sitting between them. The CDR3 is CASSQERSPTAGTQYF. The CDR3 DNA is TGCGCCAGCAGCCAAGAGAGAAGCCCGACCGCAGGGACGCAGTATTTT.

V gene TRBV5-4 combines with J gene TRBJ2-1, with 7 positions matching TRBD1. CDR1 and CDR2 (germline): SGHNT, YYREEE (reference sequence). V lost 0 bases, J lost 9 bases, and 9 bases stayed unmatched. The CDR3 has 15 residues. CDR3 in DNA: TGTGCCAGCAGCTTGGGAAACAGGGGTCAAAGTGAGCAGTTCTTC. It translates to CASSLGNRGQSEQFF.

This clone came up once. The rearrangement links TRBV7-2 to TRBJ1-5; the D gene is possibly TRBD1 (6 bases). Trimming took off 5 bases at V and 4 bases at J, with 12 bases between the two ends. CDR1 and CDR2 (germline): SGHTA, FQGNSA. The CDR3 contains 14 residues. The CDR3 coding sequence is TGTGCCAGCAGCAGAGGACAGACTAATCAGCCCCAGCATTTT. Protein: CASSRGQTNQPQHF.

With regard to this clone: One end of the junction fails to match germline, which may point to a read error. CDR3 DNA: TGTGCCAGCAGTTTCCACAGGGGGGGAACTAATGAGAAACTGTTTTTT. The encoded protein is CASSFHRGGTNEKLFF. J is TRBJ1-4 and V is TRBV6-5; 8 bases map to TRBD1. CDR1 is MNHEY, CDR2 SVGAGI, per germline. The CDR3 loop spans 16 amino acids.

The rearrangement joins TRBV14 to TRBJ2-7; a possible D gene is TRBD1 (6 bases). Germline loops: CDR1 SGHDN, CDR2 FVKESK. V lost 4 bases and J lost 2, with 12 bases in between. This CDR3 has 14 amino acids. The CDR3 nucleotides read TGTGCCAGCAGCCTGTCCCAGGGGACCTACGAGCAGTACTTC. It translates to CASSLSQGTYEQYF.

The genes are TRBV5-1 and TRBJ2-5; 8 bases match TRBD1. The CDR3 is made up of 15 amino acids. The V segment lost 4 bases and the J segment 5 bases; nucleotides outside the gene matches: 10. The V gene's germline CDR1 is SGHRS and CDR2 YFSETQ. CDR3 residues: CASSPSQGAGETQYF. The DNA of the CDR3 is TGCGCCAGCAGCCCTAGCCAGGGGGCGGGGGAGACCCAGTACTTC.

The chain is built from TRBV6-5 and TRBJ2-5, with D maybe TRBD1 (6 bases). V was trimmed by 2 bases and J by 6 bases, leaving 16 bases between them. The germline V gene has CDR1 MNHEY and CDR2 SVGAGI. The CDR3 is made up of 15 amino acids. The CDR3, as DNA: TGTGCCAGCAGTTACGGCGGACAGAGGCGTCAGACCCAGTACTTC. Its protein is CASSYGGQRRQTQYF.

The chain has TRBV3-1 (or the pseudogene TRBV3-2) and TRBJ2-7; TRBD2 agrees at 11 bases. CDR1 and CDR2 (germline): LGHDT, YNNKEL (reference sequence). The CDR3 spans 14 residues. V shed 4 bases, J shed 3 bases, and the junction held 2 bases outside the gene matches. The CDR3 DNA sequence: TGTGCCAGCAGCCTGACTAGCGGGGACTACGAGCAGTACTTC. It yields the protein CASSLTSGDYEQYF.

The V call is TRBV7-2, the J call TRBJ1-2, with D possibly TRBD1 on 5 matching bases. Trimming stripped 7 bases from V and 0 bases from J, with 12 bases between. The germline CDR1 and CDR2 sequences are SGHTA and FQGNSA. The CDR3 consists of 14 residues. Written as DNA, the CDR3 is TGTGCCAGCACCCTTGGCAGGGCTAACTATGGCTACACCTTC. This sequence encodes CASTLGRANYGYTF.